This T cell receptor beta chain was recorded in a study of blood T cells in healthy people across ages. General study points: Compared with aged donors, long-lived donors showed fewer expanded clones, suggesting selection.

Healthy Caucasian individuals from Russia aged about 6 to 100 were enrolled as donors. Total RNA, at least 6 micrograms per sample, came from PBMCs. Primed by a sample-barcoded 5' primer and a J-beta primer mix, a second PCR proceeded for about 7 to 11 cycles. A template-switch adaptor with 12 random nucleotides tagged each cDNA molecule. TCRdb re-called the 5' RACE reads with MiXCR, one entry per CDR3 protein. Of 600,000 to 800,000 distinct CDR3 sequences listed, 52% are singletons. Turning to this clonotype: Antigen unknown.

The V and J ends lost 4 bases and 3 bases respectively, with 18 bases between them. CDR1 is SEHNR, CDR2 FQNEAQ, per germline (reference sequence). The CDR3 covers 16 residues. The source of this sequence is a woman of 80 years or more in good health. This chain joins TRBV7-9 and TRBJ1-2; D is possibly TRBD1 (5 bases). Sequencing used blood. In nucleotides, the CDR3 is TGTGCCAGCAGCTCCCCCGGATGGACAACCGACTATGGCTACACCTTC. It specifies CASSSPGWTTDYGYTF.